These T cell receptor beta chains were read from a single sample in a study of naive and memory T cell subsets. TCRdb re-derived calls from the 5' RACE reads in MiXCR, one entry per CDR3 protein. This sample has tens of thousands of distinct CDR3 sequences, with less than 10% found just once. These receptors were obtained from a female donor in good health. CDR3s include the opening cysteine and the closing phenylalanine or tryptophan.

cdr3_aa: CASSLAIGEETQYF; v_call: TRBV5-6
cdr3_aa: CASSLTARPRNTGELFF; v_call: TRBV7-3
cdr3_aa: CASSQTMGTQNIQYF; v_call: TRBV5-1
cdr3_aa: CASSSPGGVSDTQYF; v_call: TRBV28
cdr3_aa: CASSYHGTPNYGYTF; v_call: TRBV28
cdr3_aa: CASSIGGKSNQPQHF; v_call: TRBV19
cdr3_aa: CIPGQGENYGYTF; v_call: TRBV20-1
cdr3_aa: CAISESGTGTASGNTIYF; v_call: TRBV10-3
cdr3_aa: CASGRDRWESTEAFF; v_call: TRBV5-1
cdr3_aa: CASSQRGVTDTQYF; v_call: TRBV4-1
cdr3_aa: CASSQTTGGDTQYF; v_call: TRBV7-2